One T cell receptor (beta chain) is described in this entry. This sample was taken from a study of shared clonotypes between healthy human individuals. The CDR3 has 12 residues. Germline CDR1 is LNHNV and CDR2 is YYDKDF (reference sequence). Trimming cost V 3 bases and J 11 bases, with 12 bases left between them. Naive CD8 cells were CD45RO-negative, positively selected for CCR7, excluding terminally differentiated effector memory CD45RA+ cells. Method: immunoSEQ multiplex PCR; TCRdb's copy keeps in-frame clones and lacks some. Of about 2 million clones listed, about 95% are singletons. The chain joins TRBV15 to TRBJ2-3; D unclear. This receptor was taken from a man younger than 30 in good health. Sequenced input: naive CD8+ T cells sorted from blood. CDR3 protein: CATSSPDMLQYF. CDR3 nucleotide sequence: TGTGCCACCAGCAGCCCCGACATGCTGCAGTATTTT.